The 13 T cell receptor beta chains given below trace back to one sample, sequenced in a study of cytomegalovirus exposure and HLA in healthy donors. The PCR ran on 60 Vbeta and 13 Jbeta primers. Produced via immunoSEQ multiplex PCR; TCRdb's table is partial and in-frame only. The data hold about 110,000 clones, with about three quarters observed a single time. Sequencing was carried out using PBMCs. These receptors were taken from a woman between 40 and 50 years old in good health and CMV-seropositive.

This chain joins TRBV5-1 and TRBJ2-1; TRBD1 matches 7 bases. Trimming took 0 bases from V and 3 from J; bases not matched to a gene: 6. The CDR3 length is 16 residues. Germline CDR1 and CDR2: SGHRS and YFSETQ. CDR3 in amino acids: CASSLAPQGVYNEQFF. In DNA, the CDR3 is TGCGCCAGCAGCTTGGCACCCCAGGGGGTCTACAATGAGCAGTTCTTC.

This clone was seen just once. V and J are TRBV13 and TRBJ2-5, with D maybe TRBD2 (6 bases). V lost 4 bases, J lost 5 bases, and 14 bases lay in between. The CDR3 contains 14 residues. Germline V gene data show CDR1 as PRHDT and CDR2 as FYEKMQ (reference sequence). The CDR3 sequence is CASSSTGTSETQYF. CDR3 nucleotides: TGTGCCAGCAGCTCCACCGGGACTTCTGAGACCCAGTACTTC.

The V gene is TRBV21-1, the J gene TRBJ2-1; the table's D call, TRBD1, has no DNA check behind it. TRBV21-1 is termed a pseudogene. The CDR3 consists of 15 residues. The CDR3 coding sequence is TGTGCCAGCAGCCAAAGACAGGGGGCCAGGAATGAGCAGTTCTTC. Protein product: CASSQRQGARNEQFF.

This clone was seen a handful of times. This chain joins TRBV6-1 and TRBJ2-1; possible D gene TRBD1, 6 bases. The germline gives CDR1 MNHNS, CDR2 SASEGT. The V end was cut by 4 bases, the J end by 3 bases, with 16 bases between. This CDR3 is built from 16 residues. CDR3 loop: CASSGGIQGFYNEQFF. The CDR3 DNA follows: TGTGCCAGCAGTGGGGGAATACAGGGCTTCTACAATGAGCAGTTCTTC.

V and J are TRBV6-5 and TRBJ1-2, with TRBD1 matching 10 bases. The length of the CDR3 is 14 residues. V lost 9 bases, J lost 6 bases, and 10 bases stayed unmatched. CDR1 and CDR2 from the germline V gene are MNHEY and SVGAGI. The CDR3 sequence is CASGRGTGVHGYTF. The DNA of the CDR3 is TGTGCCAGTGGGCGGGGGACAGGGGTGCATGGCTACACCTTC.

The chain joins TRBV7-2 to TRBJ2-7; 8 bases align to TRBD2. The trim removed 5 bases at V and 5 bases at J, leaving 14 bases unmatched. The CDR3 loop spans 16 amino acids. CDR1 is SGHTA, CDR2 FQGNSA, per germline. The CDR3 sequence is CASSASGGTPTHEQYF. CDR3 coding DNA: TGTGCCAGCAGCGCTTCGGGGGGGACTCCCACCCACGAGCAGTACTTC.

The rearrangement links TRBV5-5 to TRBJ1-5; the match to TRBD1 covers 8 bases. The V segment lost 3 bases and the J segment 9 bases; nucleotides outside the gene matches: 2. The CDR3 has 12 amino acids. From germline, CDR1 is SGHKS and CDR2 YYEKEE (reference sequence). CDR3 coding DNA: TGTGCCAGCAGCTCAGGGGGCGCGCCCCAGCATTTT. It is translated as CASSSGGAPQHF.

Only a few counts were recorded for this clone. The chain couples TRBV7-9 to TRBJ1-1; D is perhaps TRBD1 (6 bases). Trimming removed 2 bases from V and 3 bases from J, with 10 bases in between. The germline gives CDR1 SEHNR, CDR2 FQNEAQ (reference sequence). This CDR3 comprises 14 residues. CDR3 region: CASSLRGLDTEAFF. The DNA of the CDR3 is TGTGCCAGCAGCTTAAGGGGGTTGGACACTGAAGCTTTCTTT.

The J gene is TRBJ2-7, the V gene TRBV15; perhaps TRBD2 as D (5 bases). CDR3 length: 15 residues. Trimming took 3 bases from V and 3 from J, leaving 15 bases between them. CDR1 and CDR2 (germline): LNHNV, YYDKDF (reference sequence). DNA of the CDR3: TGTGCCACCAGCAGTGGCCGGACTTACGTCTACGAGCAGTACTTC. Its protein is CATSSGRTYVYEQYF.

CDR3 amino acids: CASSANWNQPQHF. DNA for the CDR3: TGTGCCAGTAGTGCTAATTGGAATCAGCCCCAGCATTTT. This chain connects TRBV19 to TRBJ1-5; D unresolved. Trimming took off 5 bases at V and 4 bases at J, with 9 bases between the two ends. This CDR3 is built from 13 residues. CDR1 and CDR2 from the germline V gene are LNHDA and SQIVND (reference sequence).

This rearrangement joins TRBV5-1 to TRBJ2-1; TRBD2 matches 8 bases. The trim removed 1 base at V and 9 bases at J, leaving 3 bases unmatched. The CDR3 covers 13 residues. Germline CDR1 SGHRS, CDR2 YFSETQ. CDR3 DNA: TGCGCCAGCAGCTTGATGACTAGCGTTGAGCAGTTCTTC. Encoded protein: CASSLMTSVEQFF.

J is TRBJ2-7 and V is TRBV5-1; D might be TRBD2 (5 bases). This CDR3 contains 15 residues. The germline gives CDR1 SGHRS, CDR2 YFSETQ. Trimming stripped 4 bases from V and 3 bases from J, with 17 bases between. The CDR3 DNA is TGCGCCAGCAGCATGAAGGACTCAGCAGGCTACGAGCAGTACTTC. Protein: CASSMKDSAGYEQYF.

The gene calls are TRBV2 and TRBJ2-5, with 10 bases fitting TRBD2. V shed 4 bases and J 1 base; nucleotides not matched to a gene: 3. In germline, CDR1 is SNHLY, CDR2 FYNNEI. CDR3 length equals 15 residues. The CDR3 DNA sequence: TGTGCCAGCAGTGGGACTAGCGGCATCCAAGAGACCCAGTACTTC. Protein product: CASSGTSGIQETQYF. Full variable domain (missing parts from reference TRBV2 and TRBJ2-5): EPEVTQTPSHQVTQMGQEVILRCVPISNHLYFYWYRQILGQKVEFLVSFYNNEISEKSEIFDDQFSVERPDGSNFTLKIRSTKLEDSAMYFCASSGTSGIQETQYFGPGTRLLVL.